Listed below are T cell receptor beta chains from one sample, sequenced in a study of cytomegalovirus exposure and HLA in healthy donors. The table came from immunoSEQ multiplex PCR; TCRdb's copy has only in-frame clones and leaves some out. The table has more than 90,000 clones, 55% to 65% seen once; the top ten hold 2.2%. Sequencing was carried out using PBMCs. The receptors shown here come from a woman aged 25-40 years in good health and CMV-seronegative. The CDR3 runs from the conserved cysteine through the conserved F or W. The size field is filled for only some rows; it gives once, few, many or a size class.

>.|TRBV2|TRBJ2-1
CASSGGQEYNEQFF
>few|TRBV20-1|TRBJ1-2
CRCQTGSGYTF
>.|TRBV18|TRBJ1-2
CASSPPGTGGLGYTF
>once|TRBV25-1|TRBJ2-1
CASIPDSYNEQFF
>few|TRBV27|TRBJ2-1
CASSPRGTDSYNEQFF
>.|TRBV30|TRBJ1-3
CAWSVSAGNTIYF
>.|TRBV5-4|TRBJ2-3
CASSPGGASTDTQYF
>.|TRBV13|TRBJ2-2
CASSFIAGGYTGELFF
>few|TRBV18|TRBJ2-1
CASSQGQGVYNEQFF
>.|TRBV2|TRBJ1-5
CASSEPDKNQPQHF
>.|TRBV11-2|TRBJ1-2
CASSVRVGYGYTF
>.|TRBV12-1|TRBJ1-1
CASSWNRERGNTEAFF
>.|TRBV6-5|TRBJ1-4
CASSYQTGATNEKLFF
>.|TRBV28|TRBJ2-1
CASTMPTGSSYNEQFF
>few|TRBV6-5|TRBJ2-7
CASRQTSGYSYEQYF
>.|TRBV27|TRBJ2-1
CASSQTGSSYNEQFF
>.|TRBV6-5|TRBJ2-3
CASSPQTGTKDTQYF
>once|TRBV28|TRBJ1-2
CASRHRGSYYGYTF
>.|TRBV4-2|TRBJ1-6
CASSQEGRGSSPLHF
>.|TRBV5-1|TRBJ2-7
CASSIVEGNEQYF
>once|TRBV2|TRBJ1-6
CAGAWGQERSPLHF
>.|TRBV5-6|TRBJ2-1
CASSLIPSSYNEQFF
>few|TRBV5-1|TRBJ2-7
CASSLGWRQDFSYEQYF
>.|TRBV25-1|TRBJ2-7
CASSGLAGYYEQYF
>.|TRBV28|TRBJ2-7
CASCLQGSDSYEQYF
>few|TRBV30|TRBJ1-5
CAWSAGDNQPQHF
>few|TRBV6-5|TRBJ2-7
CASRRSSYEQYF
>.|TRBV15|TRBJ1-2
CATSRDPGGRIYGYTF
>.|TRBV28|TRBJ2-7
CASSLWYSTGGPQHEQYF
>.|TRBV7-8|TRBJ2-2
CASSSDLAGELFF
>few|TRBV18|TRBJ1-1
CASSPPGQFTEAFF
>.|TRBV2|TRBJ1-2
CASWDIGYTF
>.|TRBV13|TRBJ1-5
CASSFGQVNQPQHF
>few|TRBV6-5|TRBJ1-1
CASSYLLNTEAFF
>.|TRBV11-3|TRBJ2-5
CASSLGTGGETQYF
>.|TRBV7-3|TRBJ2-3
CASSLLSGDTQYF
>.|TRBV7-9|TRBJ2-2
CASSFTGTGELFF
>few|TRBV5-6|TRBJ2-1
CASSYSFSYNEQFF
>.|TRBV7-8|TRBJ1-4
CASSLEGASEKLFF
>.|TRBV4-1|TRBJ2-2
CASSQSWADTGELFF
>few|TRBV7-6|TRBJ1-4
CASSLETGGEAEKLFF
>.|TRBV11-2|TRBJ1-2
CASSLDNSIYGYTF
>few|TRBV7-9|TRBJ2-5
CASSSGQQETQYF
>few|TRBV4-1|TRBJ1-1
CASSPRVGDWAEAFF
>.|TRBV2|TRBJ1-5
CASSDGTTGPGRNQPQHF
>.|TRBV15|TRBJ2-7
CATSRVGAGGNYEQYF
>.|TRBV7-3|TRBJ1-2
CASSTKTGVALAGSYTF
>.|TRBV6-5|TRBJ2-5
CASSSGLAGQETQYF
>.|TRBV5-6|TRBJ2-7
CASSSLIRTGEVEQYF
>.|TRBV2|TRBJ1-1
CASRADSEAFF
>once|TRBV4-2|TRBJ2-2
CASSQDPAGGPGELFF
>once|TRBV18|TRBJ2-3
CASSPGLAVTDTQYF
>.|TRBV5-4|TRBJ2-1
CASSLGTSARGEQFF
>few|TRBV27|TRBJ2-7
CASSQGLAGGIEKYF
>.|TRBV14|TRBJ1-2
CASSQRGSAEGYTF
>.|TRBV6-1|TRBJ1-2
CASSGQGQGGGYTF
>few|TRBV7-8|TRBJ1-1
CASSLGQNTEAFF
>once|TRBV27|TRBJ2-1
CASSGLGTGRYNEQFF
>.|TRBV11-2|TRBJ2-7
CASSFGGRLAGAEQYF
>.|TRBV19|TRBJ1-1
CASSIWLRDTEAFF